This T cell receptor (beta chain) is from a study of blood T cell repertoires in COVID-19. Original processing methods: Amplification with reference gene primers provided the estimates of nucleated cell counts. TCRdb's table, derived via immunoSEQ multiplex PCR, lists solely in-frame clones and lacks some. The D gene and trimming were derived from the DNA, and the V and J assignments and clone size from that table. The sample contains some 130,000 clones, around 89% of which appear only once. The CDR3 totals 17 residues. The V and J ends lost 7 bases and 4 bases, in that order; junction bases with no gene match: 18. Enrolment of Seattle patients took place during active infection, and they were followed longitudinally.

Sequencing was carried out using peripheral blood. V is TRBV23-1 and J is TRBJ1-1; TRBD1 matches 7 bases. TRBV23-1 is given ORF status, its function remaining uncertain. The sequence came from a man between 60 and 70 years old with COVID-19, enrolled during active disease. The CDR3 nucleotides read TGCGCCAGCACAAAGGGACGGGCAGGGGGGTGGGGCACTGAAGCTTTCTTT. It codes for CASTKGRAGGWGTEAFF.